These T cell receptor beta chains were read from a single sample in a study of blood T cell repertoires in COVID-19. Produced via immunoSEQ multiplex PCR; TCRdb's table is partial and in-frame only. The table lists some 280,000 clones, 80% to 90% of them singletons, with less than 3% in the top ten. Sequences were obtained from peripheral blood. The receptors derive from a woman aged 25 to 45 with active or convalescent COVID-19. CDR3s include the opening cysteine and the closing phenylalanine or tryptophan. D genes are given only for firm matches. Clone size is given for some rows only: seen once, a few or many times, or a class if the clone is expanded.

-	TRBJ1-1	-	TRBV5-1	CASSLSSMNTEAFF
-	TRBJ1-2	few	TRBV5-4	CASQDRRDYGYTF
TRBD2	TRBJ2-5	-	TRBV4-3	CASSQDGRGGRETQYF
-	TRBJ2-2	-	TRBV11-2	CASSLNRANANTGELFF
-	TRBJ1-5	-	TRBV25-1	CASSEVGGNQPQHF
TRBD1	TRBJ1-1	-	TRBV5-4	CASSLVGQGADTEAFF
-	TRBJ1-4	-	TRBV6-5	CASQGGGRGKLFF
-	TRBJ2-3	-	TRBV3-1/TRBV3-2	CASSHTREGGDTQYF
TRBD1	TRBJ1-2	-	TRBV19	CASTIYPGGEGGYTF
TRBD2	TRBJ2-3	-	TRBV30	CAWSALQLAGGPVGTDTQYF
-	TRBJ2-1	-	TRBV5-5	CASSFSLSYNEQFF
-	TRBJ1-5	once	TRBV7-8	CASSLVGGMVNQPQHF
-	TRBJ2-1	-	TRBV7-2	CASSFQEGEQFF
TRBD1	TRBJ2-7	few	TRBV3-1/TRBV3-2	CASSQDWAGGREQYF
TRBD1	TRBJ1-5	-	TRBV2	CASSIYGTDNQPQHF
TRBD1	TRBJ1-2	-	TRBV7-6	CASSLYPGQGANGYTF